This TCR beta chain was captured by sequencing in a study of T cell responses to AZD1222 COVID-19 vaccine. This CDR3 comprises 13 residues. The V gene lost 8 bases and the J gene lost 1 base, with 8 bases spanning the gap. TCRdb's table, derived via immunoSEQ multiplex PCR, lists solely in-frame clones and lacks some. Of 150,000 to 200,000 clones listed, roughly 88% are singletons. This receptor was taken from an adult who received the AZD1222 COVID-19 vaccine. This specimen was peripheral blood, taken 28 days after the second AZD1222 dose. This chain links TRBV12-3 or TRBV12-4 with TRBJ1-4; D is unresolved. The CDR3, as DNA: TGTGCCAGCCGGCCGCAAACTAATGAAAAACTGTTTTTT. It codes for CASRPQTNEKLFF.